Below are 4 T cell receptor beta chains sequenced from a single sample in a study of T-cell memory formation after mild COVID-19. TCRdb itself ran the 5' RACE reads through MiXCR, one entry per CDR3 protein. The repertoire holds 560,000 or so distinct CDR3 sequences, with approximately 15% as singletons. Sequences were obtained from PBMCs or a T cell subset sorted from them (not recorded which). Receptors originate from an adult woman who had mild COVID-19 (a few samples of this study predate the infection). Cell type and time point are not known.

This clonotype came up many times. This chain links TRBV9 with TRBJ2-5; weak D call: TRBD1 (6 bases). The CDR3 length is 14 residues. Germline-derived CDR1 and CDR2 are SGDLS and YYNGEE. The V end lost 0 bases, the J end lost 4 bases, and 10 bases lay between the germline ends. CDR3 loop: CASSVAGGGETQYF. Here the CDR3 DNA reads TGTGCCAGCAGCGTAGCTGGGGGCGGAGAGACCCAGTACTTC.

This clonotype has a count of ten or more. The chain has TRBV5-1 and TRBJ2-1, with TRBD1 matching over 9 bases. Trimming removed 0 bases from V and 8 bases from J; junction bases left unmatched: 9. The germline gives CDR1 SGHRS, CDR2 YFSETQ. The CDR3 runs to 16 residues. CDR3 in DNA: TGCGCCAGCAGCTTGGCGGGACAGGGAGGAGTAGATGAGCAGTTCTTC. This sequence encodes CASSLAGQGGVDEQFF. The variable domain in full, completed from reference TRBV5-1 and TRBJ2-1, reads KAGVTQTPRYLIKTRGQQVTLSCSPISGHRSVSWYQQTPGQGLQFLFEYFSETQRNKGNFPGRFSGRQFSNSRSEMNVSTLELGDSALYLCASSLAGQGGVDEQFFGPGTRLTVL.

The genes are TRBV12-3 or TRBV12-4 and TRBJ1-2; D might be TRBD1 (5 bases). The CDR3 has 15 amino acids. Trimming took 0 bases from V and 4 from J, leaving 12 bases between them. CDR3 sequence reads: CASSLARGLLYGYTF. In nucleotides, the CDR3 is TGTGCCAGCAGTTTAGCTAGGGGCCTTCTCTATGGCTACACCTTC.

J is TRBJ2-2 and V is TRBV29-1; 7 bases are shared with TRBD1. CDR1 is SQVTM, CDR2 ANQGSEA, per germline. This CDR3 is built from 13 residues. J gave up 3 bases and V 4 bases, and 2 bases lay outside the gene matches. This CDR3 reads CSVVQGDTGELFF. CDR3 nucleotides: TGCAGCGTTGTCCAGGGGGACACCGGGGAGCTGTTTTTT.